This TCR beta chain was identified during a study of T cells in Graves' hyperthyroidism and ophthalmopathy. The CDR3 is 13 amino acids. Germline CDR1 is MNHEY and CDR2 is SMNVEV (reference sequence). V shed 4 bases, J shed 9 bases, and the junction held 4 bases outside the gene matches. Using RNA transcripts as the source, TCR beta CDR3 regions were amplified. TCR CDR3 regions were first amplified by RT-PCR with HTBI primers. TCRdb redid the calling of the multiplex PCR reads with MiXCR, one entry per CDR3 protein. Among some 650,000 distinct CDR3 sequences listed, approximately 15% were seen once. Specimen: blood. The chain has TRBV27 and TRBJ1-1, with 11 bases matching TRBD1. The origin of this receptor is a woman aged 40 to 49 with Graves' ophthalmopathy. CDR3 bases: TGTGCCAGCAGTTCCCTGGACAGGGGGCAAGCTTTCTTT. This sequence encodes CASSSLDRGQAFF.